These T cell receptor beta chains were read from a single sample in a study of CD8 T cells in ankylosing spondylitis. From the 5' RACE reads, TCRdb called clonotypes with MiXCR, one entry per CDR3 protein. Of 400,000 to 450,000 distinct CDR3 sequences in the sample, about 15% were seen once. What was sequenced was blood, either unsorted or a sorted T cell fraction (not recorded which). Receptor source: a male donor with ankylosing spondylitis. CDR3s include the opening cysteine and the closing phenylalanine or tryptophan. The order of the fields is clone size, V gene, J gene, D gene, CDR3 protein, CDR3 DNA. D genes are given only for firm matches. Only part of the rows carry a size: once, few, many, or a class if the clone is expanded.

-	TRBV7-2	TRBJ2-1	-	CASRYAAGDYNEQFF	TGTGCCAGCAGGTATGCGGCAGGAGACTACAATGAGCAGTTCTTC
-	TRBV4-1	TRBJ1-5	-	CASSQRVGEPQHF	TGCGCCAGCAGCCAGCGGGTAGGGGAGCCCCAGCATTTT
few	TRBV12-3/TRBV12-4	TRBJ2-1	TRBD1	CASSTAGQANPNEQFF	TGTGCCAGCAGCACCGCGGGACAGGCGAACCCGAATGAGCAGTTCTTC
many	TRBV12-3/TRBV12-4	TRBJ1-5	-	CASSLEGPQPQHF	TGTGCCAGCAGTTTGGAGGGTCCTCAGCCCCAGCATTTT
-	TRBV19	TRBJ2-1	TRBD1	CASSQTGTGEFF	TGTGCCAGCAGCCAAACCGGGACAGGGGAGTTCTTC
-	TRBV4-3	TRBJ2-1	-	CASSPLHDNEQFF	TGCGCCAGCAGCCCACTACACGACAATGAGCAGTTCTTC
few	TRBV7-9	TRBJ2-1	TRBD2	CASSLVLAGIREQFF	TGTGCCAGCAGCTTAGTACTAGCGGGTATCCGAGAGCAGTTCTTC
-	TRBV5-1	TRBJ1-4	-	CASSPTGRDEKLFF	TGCGCCAGCAGCCCAACTGGGCGGGATGAAAAACTGTTTTTT
few	TRBV6-9	TRBJ2-7	TRBD1	CASSYLKMDRRRVRMAYEQYF	TGTGCCAGCAGTTATTTAAAGATGGACAGGCGCAGGGTTCGAATGGCCTACGAGCAGTACTTC
many	TRBV5-1	TRBJ2-3	TRBD2	CASSFGGGRSTDTQYF	TGCGCCAGCAGCTTCGGCGGCGGGAGGAGCACAGATACGCAGTATTTT
-	TRBV24-1	TRBJ2-7	-	CATSGQDSYEQYF	TGTGCCACCAGTGGACAGGACTCCTACGAGCAGTACTTC
few	TRBV6-2/TRBV6-3	TRBJ2-2	-	CASSYSRDSRNTGELFF	TGTGCCAGCAGTTACTCGAGGGATAGTCGGAACACCGGGGAGCTGTTTTTT
few	TRBV5-1	TRBJ2-1	-	CASRVSYNEQFF	TGCGCCAGCAGGGTCTCCTACAATGAGCAGTTCTTC
-	TRBV5-1	TRBJ1-5	-	CASSLGTGNNQPQHF	TGCGCCAGCAGCTTGGGTACAGGTAACAATCAGCCCCAGCATTTT
-	TRBV27	TRBJ2-1	TRBD2	CASSGAGGLAGREQFF	TGTGCCAGCAGTGGGGCGGGTGGTCTAGCGGGAAGGGAGCAGTTCTTC
many	TRBV29-1	TRBJ1-1	-	CSVVGQGVNEAFF	TGCAGCGTAGTCGGTCAGGGTGTTAATGAAGCTTTCTTT
-	TRBV11-2	TRBJ2-7	-	CASSRQVPYEQYF	TGTGCCAGCAGCCGTCAGGTACCCTACGAGCAGTACTTC
-	TRBV12-3/TRBV12-4	TRBJ1-1	TRBD1	CASSPGTGGGEAFF	TGTGCCAGCAGTCCCGGGACAGGTGGAGGAGAAGCTTTCTTT
-	TRBV2	TRBJ2-7	TRBD1	CASSGAQGATYEQYF	TGTGCCAGCAGCGGAGCACAGGGGGCCACATACGAGCAGTACTTC
few	TRBV20-1	TRBJ1-4	-	CSARDGRGPPTNEKLFF	TGCAGTGCTAGGGATGGGAGAGGGCCTCCAACTAATGAAAAACTGTTTTTT
-	TRBV7-2	TRBJ2-7	TRBD2	CASSLDASGSPYF	TGTGCCAGCAGCTTAGACGCTAGCGGGAGTCCATACTTC
-	TRBV5-1	TRBJ2-1	TRBD1	CASSRGGTGGYNEQFF	TGCGCCAGCAGCCGGGGGGGGACAGGGGGCTACAATGAGCAGTTCTTC
-	TRBV2	TRBJ2-5	-	CASSSGARETQYF	TGTGCCAGCAGCTCAGGGGCGCGAGAGACCCAGTACTTC
-	TRBV5-1	TRBJ1-3	-	CASSREWASGPGSGNTIYF	TGCGCCAGCAGCCGTGAGTGGGCCAGCGGCCCAGGCTCTGGAAACACCATATATTTT
few	TRBV7-8	TRBJ1-4	-	CASSPRTGSLDEKLFF	TGTGCCAGCAGCCCCCGAACCGGGTCCCTAGATGAAAAACTGTTTTTT
many	TRBV12-3/TRBV12-4	TRBJ1-1	-	CASSFQENTEAFF	TGTGCCAGCAGTTTCCAAGAGAACACTGAAGCTTTCTTT
-	TRBV18	TRBJ2-7	TRBD1	CASSPLDRDEQYF	TGTGCCAGCTCACCCTTGGACAGGGACGAGCAGTACTTC
few	TRBV20-1	TRBJ1-2	TRBD1	CSARGGVKTGNYGYTF	TGCAGTGCTAGGGGAGGGGTTAAGACAGGGAACTATGGCTACACCTTC
once	TRBV20-1	TRBJ2-7	TRBD2	CSAVMGSGGYEQYF	TGCAGTGCGGTGATGGGGAGCGGGGGCTACGAGCAGTACTTC
once	TRBV12-5	TRBJ1-1	-	CASDLEAAQGAFF	TGTGCTAGTGACCTAGAGGCGGCTCAGGGAGCTTTCTTT
many	TRBV6-1	TRBJ2-7	TRBD1	CASSPTGQGYEQYF	TGTGCCAGCAGTCCCACGGGACAGGGGTACGAGCAGTACTTC
many	TRBV3-1	TRBJ1-1	-	CASSQNKATEAFF	TGTGCCAGCAGCCAAAATAAGGCGACTGAAGCTTTCTTT
-	TRBV7-9	TRBJ1-1	-	CASSLVGGVSAEAFF	TGTGCCAGCAGCTTAGTTGGGGGCGTTAGCGCTGAAGCTTTCTTT
-	TRBV29-1	TRBJ2-7	TRBD1	CSVEGTGASEQYF	TGCAGCGTTGAGGGGACAGGGGCCTCCGAGCAGTACTTC
few	TRBV28	TRBJ2-3	TRBD1	CAGGQAGVDTQYF	TGTGCCGGCGGACAGGCCGGGGTAGATACGCAGTATTTT
-	TRBV6-5	TRBJ1-2	-	CASSYRGRGDYGYTF	TGTGCCAGCAGTTACAGGGGTCGAGGGGACTATGGCTACACCTTC
-	TRBV7-9	TRBJ2-1	-	CASSLRYGQNHNEQFF	TGTGCCAGCAGCCTTAGGTATGGGCAGAATCACAATGAGCAGTTCTTC
-	TRBV5-4	TRBJ1-3	-	CASSLSRGNTIYF	TGTGCCAGCAGCTTAAGTCGGGGAAACACCATATATTTT
-	TRBV20-1	TRBJ1-6	TRBD1	CSARTGGPSPLHF	TGCAGTGCTAGAACAGGGGGCCCTTCACCCCTCCACTTT
many	TRBV7-9	TRBJ2-3	-	CASSFGLAASTDTQYF	TGTGCCAGCAGCTTCGGGTTAGCGGCTAGCACAGATACGCAGTATTTT
-	TRBV20-1	TRBJ2-3	-	CSAPRAASTDTQYF	TGCAGTGCTCCCCGGGCAGCCAGCACAGATACGCAGTATTTT
many	TRBV18	TRBJ2-2	-	CASSPRTVNTGELFF	TGTGCCAGCTCACCACGGACAGTTAACACCGGGGAGCTGTTTTTT
once	TRBV10-2	TRBJ1-2	TRBD1	CASSESTGVERGYTF	TGCGCCAGCAGTGAGTCGACAGGGGTAGAACGTGGCTACACCTTC
many	TRBV5-1	TRBJ1-1	-	CASSLFPQGMNTEAFF	TGCGCCAGCAGCTTGTTCCCACAGGGTATGAACACTGAAGCTTTCTTT
-	TRBV5-1	TRBJ2-7	TRBD1	CASSAPGTGTHEQYF	TGCGCCAGCAGCGCCCCCGGGACAGGGACCCACGAGCAGTACTTC
few	TRBV3-1	TRBJ2-7	TRBD2	CASSQGVAGEHYEQYF	TGTGCCAGCAGCCAAGGCGTAGCGGGAGAGCATTACGAGCAGTACTTC
-	TRBV11-2	TRBJ1-2	-	CASSLDLWNGHSYGYTF	TGTGCCAGCAGCTTAGATCTTTGGAACGGCCACTCCTATGGCTACACCTTC
-	TRBV20-1	TRBJ2-3	TRBD2	CSARDSSGRLTDTQYF	TGCAGTGCTAGAGATTCGAGCGGGAGATTAACAGATACGCAGTATTTT
-	TRBV29-1	TRBJ1-4	-	CSVVKSGNEKLFF	TGCAGCGTTGTAAAGTCAGGGAACGAAAAACTGTTTTTT
many	TRBV5-1	TRBJ2-7	-	CASSLVGAGTYEQYF	TGCGCCAGCAGCTTGGTGGGGGCTGGAACCTACGAGCAGTACTTC
many	TRBV4-2	TRBJ2-1	-	CASSQEKRARYNEQFF	TGTGCCAGCAGCCAAGAAAAGCGTGCGAGGTACAATGAGCAGTTCTTC
-	TRBV6-2/TRBV6-3	TRBJ2-7	TRBD2	CVSSYGLAGDEQYF	TGTGTCAGCAGTTATGGACTAGCGGGAGACGAGCAGTACTTC
many	TRBV6-5	TRBJ2-7	TRBD1	CASSYSRQGFYEQYF	TGTGCCAGCAGTTACTCTCGACAGGGCTTTTACGAGCAGTACTTC
-	TRBV20-1	TRBJ2-1	TRBD2	CSAWDPRLAVPRHEQFF	TGCAGTGCTTGGGACCCGAGACTAGCGGTCCCGAGGCATGAGCAGTTCTTC
-	TRBV15	TRBJ2-1	TRBD2	CATSRATAGGQFF	TGTGCCACCAGCAGAGCTACGGCGGGAGGACAGTTCTTC
few	TRBV3-1	TRBJ2-5	-	CASSTGPKRETQYF	TGTGCCAGCAGCACCGGGCCCAAACGAGAGACCCAGTACTTC
few	TRBV18	TRBJ2-2	TRBD1	CASSQRTGNTGELFF	TGTGCCAGCTCACAACGGACAGGGAACACCGGGGAGCTGTTTTTT
-	TRBV7-2	TRBJ1-1	-	CASSLPTAEAFF	TGTGCCAGCAGCTTACCGACAGCTGAAGCTTTCTTT